The present T cell receptor (beta chain) was sequenced within a study of long-term antiretroviral therapy in people with HIV. The assay used was immunoSEQ (version v3.0), run at survey level. Some clones are missing from TCRdb's copy, which holds only in-frame ones; the method was immunoSEQ multiplex PCR. There are around 29,000 clones in the sample; nearly 95% occur only once, and 7% to 9% lies in the top ten. This clone was detected once. Looked up from germline, CDR1 is SGHRS and CDR2 is YFSETQ. The CDR3 covers 15 residues. The V gene lost 3 bases and the J gene lost 4 bases, with 17 bases spanning the gap.

The sequenced sample was unsorted PBMCs, obtained 6 to 6.5 years after starting antiretroviral therapy. This sequence originates from a man younger than 40 with HIV. The rearrangement joins TRBV5-1 to TRBJ2-7; D might be TRBD1 (8 bases). This CDR3 is CASSWGQEGGYEQYF. The CDR3 DNA sequence: TGCGCCAGCAGCTGGGGACAGGAGGGAGGGTACGAGCAGTACTTC.